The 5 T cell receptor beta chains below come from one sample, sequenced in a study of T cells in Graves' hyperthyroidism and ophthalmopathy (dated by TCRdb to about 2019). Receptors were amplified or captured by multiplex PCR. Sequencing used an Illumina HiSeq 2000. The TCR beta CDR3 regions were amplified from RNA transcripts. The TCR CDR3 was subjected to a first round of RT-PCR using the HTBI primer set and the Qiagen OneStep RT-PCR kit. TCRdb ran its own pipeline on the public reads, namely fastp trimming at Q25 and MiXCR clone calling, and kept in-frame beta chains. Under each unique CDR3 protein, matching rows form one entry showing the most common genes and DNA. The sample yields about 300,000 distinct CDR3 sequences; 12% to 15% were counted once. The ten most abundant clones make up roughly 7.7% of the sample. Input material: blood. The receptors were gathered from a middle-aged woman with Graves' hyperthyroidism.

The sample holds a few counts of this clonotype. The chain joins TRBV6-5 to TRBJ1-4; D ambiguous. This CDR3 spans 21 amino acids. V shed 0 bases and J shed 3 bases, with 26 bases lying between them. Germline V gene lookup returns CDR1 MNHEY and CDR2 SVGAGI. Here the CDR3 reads CASSYSKKLTLRNPSNEKLFF. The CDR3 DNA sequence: TGTGCCAGCAGTTACTCGAAAAAGCTGACGTTGAGAAACCCATCTAATGAAAAACTGTTTTTT.

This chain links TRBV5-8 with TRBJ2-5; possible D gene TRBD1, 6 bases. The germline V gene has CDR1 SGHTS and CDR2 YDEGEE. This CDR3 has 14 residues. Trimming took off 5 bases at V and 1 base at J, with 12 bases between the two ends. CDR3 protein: CASSHLQGQETQYF. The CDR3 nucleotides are TGTGCCAGCAGTCACTTACAGGGCCAAGAGACCCAGTACTTC.

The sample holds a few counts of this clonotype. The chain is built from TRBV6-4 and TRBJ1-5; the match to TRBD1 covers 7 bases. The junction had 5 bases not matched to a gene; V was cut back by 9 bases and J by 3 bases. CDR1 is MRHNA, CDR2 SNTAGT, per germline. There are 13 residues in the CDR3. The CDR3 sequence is CASRQGNNQPQHF. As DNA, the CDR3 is TGTGCCAGTAGACAGGGTAACAATCAGCCCCAGCATTTT.

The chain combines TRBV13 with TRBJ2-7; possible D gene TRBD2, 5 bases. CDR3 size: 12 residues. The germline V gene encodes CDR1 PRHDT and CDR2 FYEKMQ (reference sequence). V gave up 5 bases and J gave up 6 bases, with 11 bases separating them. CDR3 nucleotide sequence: TGTGCCAGCAGCCAGCGGTCCGCCGAGCAGTACTTC. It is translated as CASSQRSAEQYF.

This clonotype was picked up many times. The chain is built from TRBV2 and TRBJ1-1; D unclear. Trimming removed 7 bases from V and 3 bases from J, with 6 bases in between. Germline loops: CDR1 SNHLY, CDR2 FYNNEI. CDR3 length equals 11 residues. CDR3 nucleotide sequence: TGTGCCAGCACGGCCTACACTGAAGCTTTCTTT. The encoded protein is CASTAYTEAFF.